This entry lists 27 T cell receptor beta chains sequenced from one sample in a study of blood T cell repertoires in COVID-19. TCRdb's copy holds only in-frame clones and misses some; the assay was immunoSEQ multiplex PCR. Of hundreds of thousands of clones in the sample, approximately 88% were seen once. Material: peripheral blood. The receptor set was obtained from a woman aged 25 to 39 who had recovered from COVID-19.

This rearrangement joins TRBV28 to TRBJ2-5; TRBD1 matches 12 bases. With 3 bases clipped from V and 7 bases from J, the junction kept 9 bases outside the gene matches. Germline V gene data show CDR1 as MDHEN and CDR2 as SYDVKM. The CDR3 has 16 residues. The CDR3 reads CASSFRDRGRSGTQYF. The CDR3 bases are TGTGCCAGCAGTTTTAGGGACAGGGGGCGGTCGGGGACCCAGTACTTC.

The genes are TRBV5-1 and TRBJ1-1, with TRBD1 identical over 7 bases. The CDR3 is 14 residues long. Germline trimming cut 4 bases from V and 1 base from J; bases unmatched to any gene: 4. Germline lookup yields CDR1 SGHRS and CDR2 YFSETQ. CDR3 bases: TGCGCCAGCAGCCAGACAGGGCCGAACACTGAAGCTTTCTTT. Its protein is CASSQTGPNTEAFF.

V is TRBV6-6 and J is TRBJ2-7, with D possibly TRBD1 on 6 matching bases. V was shortened by 6 bases and J by 0 bases, with 15 bases between the two germline ends. The CDR3 is 15 residues long. Looked up from germline, CDR1 is MNHNY and CDR2 is SVGAGI (reference sequence). CDR3 coding DNA: TGTGCCAGCAGATCCGGACAGCGAAGCTCCTACGAGCAGTACTTC. Encoded protein: CASRSGQRSSYEQYF.

This clone was seen just once. The J gene is TRBJ1-1, the V gene TRBV2, with 7 bases lining up with TRBD1. Germline values: CDR1 SNHLY, CDR2 FYNNEI. This CDR3 region has 14 residues. V was clipped by 6 bases and J by 2 bases; unmatched bases: 6. The CDR3 protein is CASRAGTENTEAFF. CDR3 nucleotide sequence: TGTGCCAGCAGGGCCGGGACAGAAAACACTGAAGCTTTCTTT.

The V call is TRBV27, the J call TRBJ2-1; D is unclear. This CDR3 comprises 16 residues. Germline-derived CDR1 and CDR2 are MNHEY and SMNVEV (reference sequence). V lost 2 bases, J lost 3 bases, and 14 bases lay in between. The CDR3 sequence is CASSLEATVRYNEQFF. CDR3 DNA: TGTGCCAGCAGTTTAGAAGCTACTGTACGCTACAATGAGCAGTTCTTC.

This rearrangement joins TRBV5-5 to TRBJ1-4; D might be TRBD1 (5 bases). V was cut by 1 base and J by 8 bases, with 12 bases left in between. Germline CDR1 reads SGHKS; CDR2 reads YYEKEE (reference sequence). The CDR3 sequence is 14 residues long. CDR3 loop: CASSLLGVEEKLFF. As DNA, the CDR3 is TGTGCCAGCAGCTTGCTAGGGGTAGAGGAAAAACTGTTTTTT. Full variable domain (outside the CDR3, taken from reference TRBV5-5 and TRBJ1-4): DAGVTQSPTHLIKTRGQQVTLRCSPISGHKSVSWYQQVLGQGPQFIFQYYEKEERGRGNFPDRFSARQFPNYSSELNVNALLLGDSALYLCASSLLGVEEKLFFGSGTQLSVL.

This chain connects TRBV7-6 to TRBJ2-5, with 7 bases identical to TRBD2. J lost 4 bases, V lost 1 base, and 6 bases had no gene match. The CDR3 is made up of 15 amino acids. From germline, CDR1 is SGHVS and CDR2 FNYEAQ. This CDR3 is CASSLGLARGETQYF. The CDR3 DNA reads TGTGCCAGCAGCTTAGGACTAGCTCGGGGAGAGACCCAGTACTTC.

V is TRBV15 and J is TRBJ2-1, with 7 bases aligning to TRBD2. V trimming: 1 base; J trimming: 6 bases; junction bases outside the gene matches: 6. The length of the CDR3 is 15 residues. Germline V gene lookup returns CDR1 LNHNV and CDR2 YYDKDF (reference sequence). DNA of the CDR3: TGTGCCACCAGCAGAGTTGGCGGGGGTGGCAATGAGCAGTTCTTC. Translated, it gives CATSRVGGGGNEQFF.

The rearrangement links TRBV4-1 to TRBJ2-5; 10 nucleotides match TRBD1. J was trimmed by 2 bases and V by 4 bases; bases with no gene match: 4. The CDR3 has 15 amino acids. CDR1 and CDR2 (germline): MGHRA, YSYEKL. The CDR3 bases are TGCGCCAGCAGCCTGGGGACAGGGGCACAAGAGACCCAGTACTTC. It is translated as CASSLGTGAQETQYF.

The gene calls are TRBV7-8 and TRBJ2-5, with D tentatively TRBD2 (5 bases). CDR3 length equals 13 residues. Germline V gene lookup returns CDR1 SGHVS and CDR2 FQNEAQ. V was clipped by 4 bases and J by 5 bases, with 11 bases between them. The CDR3 DNA is TGTGCCAGCAGCTCCGGACTCCGGGAGACCCAGTACTTC. This sequence encodes CASSSGLRETQYF.

This sequence joins TRBV7-2 and TRBJ2-7, with a weak D call TRBD2 (5 bases). The V end lost 3 bases, the J end lost 5 bases, and 14 bases lay between the germline ends. The CDR3 spans 14 residues. The germline gives CDR1 SGHTA, CDR2 FQGNSA. CDR3: CASSFLGGRDEQYF. CDR3 coding DNA: TGTGCCAGCAGCTTCTTAGGCGGGCGCGACGAGCAGTACTTC.

The chain links TRBV7-2 to TRBJ2-7; tentative D call: TRBD2 (6 bases). Trimming took 1 base from V and 11 from J, leaving 15 bases between them. The CDR3 is made up of 13 amino acids. CDR1 is SGHTA and CDR2 is FQGNSA in the germline V gene. The CDR3 spells CASSLGDWNSKYF. The CDR3 DNA reads as TGTGCCAGCAGCTTAGGGGACTGGAATTCTAAGTACTTC.

This chain connects TRBV3-1 (or the pseudogene TRBV3-2) to TRBJ1-2, with 8 bases matching TRBD1. This CDR3 has 13 residues. Germline CDR1 and CDR2: LGHDT and YNNKEL (reference sequence). V was pared by 8 bases and J by 6 bases, with 8 bases of the junction left unmatched. CDR3 residues: CASVPGRGHGYTF. In DNA, the CDR3 is TGTGCCAGCGTCCCGGGCAGGGGGCATGGCTACACCTTC.

The gene calls are TRBV29-1 and TRBJ2-2, with a tentative D call TRBD2 (6 bases). V lost 7 bases and J 5 bases, leaving 20 bases between the germline ends. Looked up from germline, CDR1 is SQVTM and CDR2 is ANQGSEA. The CDR3 extends over 15 amino acids. CDR3 nucleotides: TGCAGCGCCTCCGGGGCCCCAGGGAGGACCGGGGAGCTGTTTTTT. Residues: CSASGAPGRTGELFF.

In the case of this clone: The germline gene is not matched at one end of the junction; a read error may be the cause. The chain employs TRBV20-1 and TRBJ2-3, with 10 bases that match TRBD2. CDR1 is DFQATT and CDR2 is SNEGSKA in the germline V gene (reference sequence). The CDR3 sequence is 9 residues long. CDR3 protein: CSAPLAGRF. As DNA, the CDR3 is TGCAGTGCTCCACTAGCGGGGCGCTTT.

The rearrangement uses TRBV15 and TRBJ2-6, with D unresolved. The CDR3 contains 16 residues. With 0 bases removed from V and 1 base from J, the gap between germline ends came to 7 bases. CDR1 and CDR2 from the germline V gene are LNHNV and YYDKDF (reference sequence). The chain's CDR3 is CATSRDFVSGANVLTF. The CDR3 DNA reads as TGTGCCACCAGCAGAGATTTCGTATCTGGGGCCAACGTCCTGACTTTC.

This clone was detected a few times. The chain is built from TRBV6-5 and TRBJ1-1; D call uncertain. Per germline, CDR1 MNHEY and CDR2 SVGAGI. The CDR3 is 11 residues long. The ends were cut back, 7 bases at V and 6 bases at J, with 9 bases in the middle. As DNA, the CDR3 is TGTGCCAGCAAGAGAGGATCTGAAGCTTTCTTT. It encodes CASKRGSEAFF.

A single count supports this clone. V and J are TRBV10-2 and TRBJ2-7; TRBD1 matches at 7 bases. Germline values: CDR1 WSHSY, CDR2 SAAADI. Trimming took 10 bases from V and 2 from J; bases not matched to a gene: 14. This CDR3 region has 15 residues. CDR3 coding DNA: TGCGCCACGGATACAGGGGACCCTAGAGCCTACGAGCAGTACTTC. Translated: CATDTGDPRAYEQYF.

About this clone itself: Other DNA sequences in the same sample also yield this CDR3. V and J are TRBV28 and TRBJ1-5; no clear D gene. Trimming cost V 6 bases and J 2 bases, with 11 bases left between them. CDR1 and CDR2 (germline): MDHEN, SYDVKM. This CDR3 spans 14 amino acids. CDR3 amino acids: CASSRGGGNQPQHF. CDR3 nucleotide sequence: TGTGCCAGCAGCCGCGGCGGGGGCAATCAGCCCCAGCATTTT.

The chain couples TRBV19 to TRBJ2-1; tentative D call: TRBD2 (6 bases). CDR1 is LNHDA, CDR2 SQIVND, per germline (reference sequence). This CDR3 contains 15 residues. V was trimmed by 3 bases and J by 2 bases, leaving 11 bases between them. As DNA, the CDR3 is TGTGCCAGTAGTATCATTAGCGGCGCCTACAATGAGCAGTTCTTC. This codes for CASSIISGAYNEQFF.

In this sample, this clone turned up once. V and J are TRBV5-1 and TRBJ2-2; 7 bases are a match to TRBD2. Trimming cost V 0 bases and J 6 bases; bases outside gene matches: 8. CDR1 SGHRS and CDR2 YFSETQ come from the germline V gene. CDR3 size: 16 residues. The CDR3 DNA reads as TGCGCCAGCAGCTTGGTTGTAGGGACTATCGCCGGGGAGCTGTTTTTT. Its protein product is CASSLVVGTIAGELFF. Supplemented by reference TRBV5-1 and TRBJ2-2, the full variable domain reads KAGVTQTPRYLIKTRGQQVTLSCSPISGHRSVSWYQQTPGQGLQFLFEYFSETQRNKGNFPGRFSGRQFSNSRSEMNVSTLELGDSALYLCASSLVVGTIAGELFFGEGSRLTVL.

V gene TRBV4-1 combines with J gene TRBJ2-5, with TRBD1 matching over 8 bases. Germline V gene sequence: CDR1 MGHRA, CDR2 YSYEKL. The junction had 13 bases not matched to a gene; V was cut back by 8 bases and J by 2 bases. The CDR3 runs 16 residues. In DNA form, the CDR3 reads TGCGCCAGCGGTCAAGACAGGGGTTGGGATCAAGAGACCCAGTACTTC. This encodes CASGQDRGWDQETQYF.

The V gene is TRBV5-1, the J gene TRBJ2-7; a possible D gene is TRBD1 (6 bases). V was shortened by 2 bases and J by 2 bases, with 14 bases between the two germline ends. The CDR3 sequence is 15 residues long. Germline CDR1 reads SGHRS; CDR2 reads YFSETQ. The CDR3 reads CASSFTGHQAYEQYF. CDR3 bases: TGCGCCAGCAGCTTTACGGGACATCAGGCCTACGAGCAGTACTTC.

CDR3 nucleotides: TGTGCCAGCAGTGACGGTAATCAGCCCCAGCATTTT. Translating it yields CASSDGNQPQHF. The rearrangement uses TRBV6-1 and TRBJ1-5; the D is unclear. This CDR3 spans 12 amino acids. Germline V CDR1 and CDR2: MNHNS, SASEGT. The V and J ends lost 3 bases and 4 bases respectively, with 4 bases between them.

This chain links TRBV10-3 with TRBJ1-3; TRBD1 agrees at 7 bases. The CDR3 has 15 amino acids. Germline CDR1 and CDR2: ENHRY and SYGVKD. The J segment lost 2 bases and the V segment lost 4 bases, leaving 5 bases of the junction unmatched. The CDR3 reads CAISGQGDPGNTIYF. The CDR3 nucleotides read TGTGCCATCAGTGGACAGGGAGACCCTGGAAACACCATATATTTT.

The CDR3 nucleotides read TGTGCCACCAGTGATACGCAGGGAGGGATTGGCTACACCTTC. Its translation: CATSDTQGGIGYTF. The gene calls are TRBV24-1 and TRBJ1-2, with D possibly TRBD1 on 5 matching bases. CDR1 and CDR2 from the germline V gene are KGHDR and SFDVKD. The V and J ends lost 3 bases and 7 bases respectively, with 14 bases between them. This CDR3 spans 14 amino acids.

This chain joins TRBV4-1 and TRBJ1-6, with 7 bases fitting TRBD1. V trimming: 3 bases; J trimming: 6 bases; junction bases outside the gene matches: 11. Germline V lookup: CDR1 MGHRA, CDR2 YSYEKL. The CDR3 consists of 17 residues. The CDR3, as DNA: TGCGCCAGCAGCCAGTATTTCCTAGGGACAGTTAATTCACCCCTCCACTTT. Its protein product is CASSQYFLGTVNSPLHF.